The 8 T cell receptor beta chains below all came from one sample that was sequenced in a study of shared clonotypes between healthy human individuals. Repertoires were generated with immunoSEQ multiplex PCR, while TCRdb's copy carries only in-frame clones and drops some. The data contain 980,000 or so clones, over 75% of them seen just once; the ten biggest clones take up 1.5%. Sample: memory CD4+ T cells sorted from blood. Subset defined: CD45RA-negative fraction. These receptors were taken from a man aged 18 to 30 in good health.

This clone appeared a single time. The rearrangement links TRBV2 to TRBJ2-7; a possible D gene is TRBD1 (5 bases). CDR3 length equals 10 residues. From germline, CDR1 is SNHLY and CDR2 FYNNEI. V dropped 5 bases and J dropped 6 bases, with 5 bases sitting between them. CDR3 DNA: TGTGCCAGCAGTAGGGGCGAGCAGTACTTC. Amino acid sequence: CASSRGEQYF.

The V and J genes are TRBV2 and TRBJ1-1; TRBD1 is a possible D gene (5 bases). Germline lookup yields CDR1 SNHLY and CDR2 FYNNEI. V shed 4 bases and J shed 5 bases, with 11 bases lying between them. This CDR3 region has 13 residues. The CDR3 sequence: CASSGDGGTEAFF. The CDR3 DNA reads TGTGCCAGCAGTGGGGACGGGGGGACTGAAGCTTTCTTT.

The rearrangement uses TRBV7-2 and TRBJ2-3; either TRBD1 or TRBD2 may fit D (5 bases each). The germline CDR1 and CDR2 sequences are SGHTA and FQGNSA. The CDR3 has 13 residues. V lost 1 base and J 8 bases, leaving 10 bases between the germline ends. CDR3 in amino acids: CASSLGPRGTQYF. The CDR3 DNA is TGTGCCAGCAGCTTAGGCCCGAGGGGTACGCAGTATTTT.

The chain carries TRBV5-1 and TRBJ1-4, with D maybe TRBD1 (6 bases). Germline V CDR1 and CDR2: SGHRS, YFSETQ. The V end lost 3 bases, the J end lost 8 bases, and 17 bases lay between the germline ends. This CDR3 has 15 residues. The CDR3 coding sequence is TGCGCCAGCAGCTCTGGAGGGGGAGACGAGGAAAAACTGTTTTTT. Translating it yields CASSSGGGDEEKLFF.

Only a few counts were recorded for this clone. The V and J genes are TRBV30 and TRBJ2-5; 12 bases are shared with TRBD2. There are 15 residues in the CDR3. CDR1 is GTSNPN, CDR2 SVGIG, per germline (reference sequence). V trimming: 5 bases; J trimming: 5 bases; junction bases outside the gene matches: 9. CDR3 loop: CAWCPTSGSWETQYF. CDR3 bases: TGTGCCTGGTGCCCGACTAGCGGGAGTTGGGAGACCCAGTACTTC.

The V gene is TRBV2, the J gene TRBJ1-4; D unclear. There are 15 residues in the CDR3. Looked up from germline, CDR1 is SNHLY and CDR2 is FYNNEI. The V end lost 4 bases, the J end lost 0 bases, and 9 bases lay between the germline ends. CDR3 sequence reads: CASSADGATNEKLFF. The CDR3 coding sequence is TGTGCCAGCAGTGCTGACGGGGCAACTAATGAAAAACTGTTTTTT.

As for this clone: Relative to the germline gene, one junction end is altered; a read error may explain this. The chain links TRBV7-7 to TRBJ2-5, with 7 nucleotides matching TRBD1. Germline lookup yields CDR1 SSHAT and CDR2 FNYEAQ (reference sequence). This CDR3 contains 14 residues. For the CDR3, the DNA is TGTGCTAGCAGCCATCCGGGACAGCAAGAGACCCAGTACTTC. Protein sequence: CASSHPGQQETQYF.

The chain is built from TRBV4-3 and TRBJ2-7; D might be TRBD1 or TRBD2, each matching 5 bases. Trimming pared 0 bases from V and 3 bases from J, leaving 15 bases between. CDR1 and CDR2 (germline): LGHNA, YSLEER. The CDR3 length is 16 residues. CDR3 amino acids: CASSQEGDASFYEQYF. Written as DNA, the CDR3 is TGCGCCAGCAGCCAAGAAGGGGACGCTTCCTTCTACGAGCAGTACTTC.